One and the same sample provided the 23 T cell receptor beta chains below, sequenced in a study of human T cells and chemical hapten exposure. Time point noted: patch test 1, 2 weeks after DPC sensitization. This sample's treatment: therapeutic diphenylcyclopropenone sensitization with weekly scalp DPC. Each CDR3 protein gets one entry after TCRdb re-called the RACE reads with MiXCR. This sample has about 360,000 distinct CDR3 sequences; approximately 5.1% occur once, and the top ten carry roughly 2.4%. Sequences were derived from whole blood, sampled in connection with sensitization to the hapten diphenylcyclopropenone (DPC). The receptors were gathered from a woman in her fifties or sixties with alopecia areata. Some clones in this sample may be carry-over from other donors' samples.

This clonotype turned up a few times. V and J are TRBV7-3 and TRBJ2-7, with D unclear. V lost 3 bases and J 3 bases, leaving 9 bases between the germline ends. This CDR3 has 13 amino acids. Per germline, CDR1 SGHTA and CDR2 FQGTGA. The CDR3 spells CASSFGEDYEQYF. The CDR3 DNA sequence: TGTGCCAGCAGCTTTGGGGAAGACTACGAGCAGTACTTC.

This clonotype has at least ten counts. The chain joins TRBV12-3 or TRBV12-4 to TRBJ1-6; no reliable D call. Trimming took 2 bases from V and 0 from J, leaving 5 bases between them. The CDR3 runs 15 residues. The CDR3 spells CASSLLISYNSPLHF. DNA of the CDR3: TGTGCCAGCAGTTTATTAATCTCCTATAATTCACCCCTCCACTTT.

The rearrangement links TRBV7-2 to TRBJ2-7; D remains ambiguous. There are 11 residues in the CDR3. Trimming left V 4 bases short and J 5 bases short, with 6 bases between. Germline V lookup: CDR1 SGHTA, CDR2 FQGNSA. DNA for the CDR3: TGTGCCAGCAGCTCTCTAAACGAGCAGTACTTC. Its translation: CASSSLNEQYF.

In its sample, this clonotype was seen many times. The gene calls are TRBV20-1 and TRBJ1-5; TRBD1 might be the D (6 bases). This CDR3 spans 15 amino acids. Trimming removed 1 base from V and 3 bases from J, with 13 bases in between. In germline, CDR1 is DFQATT, CDR2 SNEGSKA (reference sequence). CDR3 sequence: CSARGDNRDNQPQHF. CDR3 bases: TGCAGTGCTAGAGGGGACAACAGGGACAATCAGCCCCAGCATTTT.

This clonotype has only a few counts. The rearrangement links TRBV6-1 to TRBJ2-2; D gene unclear. Per the germline V gene, CDR1 is MNHNS and CDR2 is SASEGT. V was cut by 7 bases and J by 1 base, with 10 bases left in between. CDR3 size: 14 residues. CDR3 sequence reads: CASKSVGNTGELFF. CDR3 DNA sequence: TGTGCCAGCAAGAGTGTTGGGAACACCGGGGAGCTGTTTTTT.

This clonotype was picked up many times. The V gene is TRBV13, the J gene TRBJ2-7; D possibly matches TRBD1 or TRBD2 (5 bases each). The CDR3 has 14 amino acids. The V end lost 5 bases, the J end lost 2 bases, and 13 bases lay between the germline ends. Germline V CDR1 and CDR2: PRHDT, FYEKMQ (reference sequence). CDR3 sequence reads: CASSAGTDPYEQYF. The DNA for the CDR3 is TGTGCCAGCAGCGCTGGGACGGATCCCTACGAGCAGTACTTC.

This clonotype has a count of ten or more. The rearrangement links TRBV5-1 to TRBJ1-6; TRBD1 matches at 8 bases. This CDR3 is built from 14 residues. V shed 4 bases and J 7 bases; nucleotides not matched to a gene: 4. The germline CDR1 and CDR2 sequences are SGHRS and YFSETQ. DNA of the CDR3: TGCGCCAGCAGCAGGACAGGGAGGAATTCACCCCTCCACTTT. Translated, it gives CASSRTGRNSPLHF.

This clonotype was observed many times. The genes are TRBV5-1 and TRBJ2-3, with 10 bases aligning to TRBD2. The CDR3 runs to 16 residues. V dropped 3 bases and J dropped 2; count of bases not matched to a gene: 6. CDR1 and CDR2 from the germline V gene are SGHRS and YFSETQ. CDR3 in amino acids: CASSYGTSEYTDTQYF. CDR3 nucleotides: TGCGCCAGCAGCTACGGGACTAGCGAGTACACAGATACGCAGTATTTT. Full variable domain (rest looked up from reference TRBV5-1 and TRBJ2-3): KAGVTQTPRYLIKTRGQQVTLSCSPISGHRSVSWYQQTPGQGLQFLFEYFSETQRNKGNFPGRFSGRQFSNSRSEMNVSTLELGDSALYLCASSYGTSEYTDTQYFGPGTRLTVL.

This clonotype was seen repeatedly, ten times or more. V gene TRBV27 combines with J gene TRBJ1-5; D may be TRBD1 (5 bases). V was clipped by 7 bases and J by 7 bases, with 20 bases between them. Germline CDR1 reads MNHEY; CDR2 reads SMNVEV (reference sequence). This CDR3 has 15 amino acids. CDR3 nucleotides: TGTGCCAGCACCCTTAAAGGCAGGGAAGCGCAGCCCCAGCATTTT. Translating it yields CASTLKGREAQPQHF.

The chain links TRBV9 to TRBJ2-2, with 8 nucleotides matching TRBD2. Germline CDR1 reads SGDLS; CDR2 reads YYNGEE. J lost 4 bases, V lost 4 bases, and 6 bases had no gene match. There are 15 residues in the CDR3. DNA for the CDR3: TGTGCCAGCAGCCTCGTAGCGGGGCTCACCGGGGAGCTGTTTTTT. Translation: CASSLVAGLTGELFF.

Many counts were recorded for this clonotype. The CDR3 nucleotides are TGCAGTGCTTCACTAGCGGGAGGCCCGGATACGCAGTATTTT. Translation gives CSASLAGGPDTQYF. The V call is TRBV20-1, the J call TRBJ2-3, with TRBD2 identical over 12 bases. CDR1 and CDR2 from the germline V gene are DFQATT and SNEGSKA (reference sequence). This CDR3 has 14 amino acids. J gave up 6 bases and V 5 bases, and 6 bases lay outside the gene matches.

This clonotype was picked up many times. The J gene is TRBJ1-5, the V gene TRBV7-9; D may be TRBD1 (5 bases). CDR1 SEHNR and CDR2 FQNEAQ come from the germline V gene (reference sequence). The CDR3 extends over 13 amino acids. The V gene lost 1 base and the J gene lost 9 bases, with 10 bases spanning the gap. CDR3 region: CASSLGRGRPQHF. The CDR3 DNA is TGTGCCAGCAGCTTAGGGCGGGGACGGCCCCAGCATTTT.

This clonotype was detected a few times. V usage is TRBV11-2 and J usage is TRBJ1-6; D ambiguous. Germline assignment: CDR1 SGHAT and CDR2 FQNNGV. V was cut by 7 bases and J by 9 bases, with 13 bases left in between. The CDR3 is 13 amino acids. The CDR3 sequence is CASMERVGSPLHF. The CDR3 region has the DNA TGTGCCAGCATGGAGCGAGTTGGTTCACCCCTCCACTTT. Together with reference TRBV11-2 and TRBJ1-6, the CDR3 gives the full variable domain: EAGVAQSPRYKIIEKRQSVAFWCNPISGHATLYWYQQILGQGPKLLIQFQNNGVVDDSQLPKDRFSAERLKGVDSTLKIQPAKLEDSAVYLCASMERVGSPLHFGNGTRLTVT.

This clonotype has ten or more counts. V and J are TRBV30 and TRBJ1-2; D unresolved. V was trimmed by 5 bases and J by 2 bases, leaving 3 bases between them. The CDR3 is 10 residues long. CDR1 is GTSNPN and CDR2 is SVGIG in the germline V gene (reference sequence). The CDR3 region has the DNA TGTGCCTGGGAGAACTATGGCTACACCTTC. Protein product: CAWENYGYTF.

V gene TRBV7-3 combines with J gene TRBJ2-2; D remains unclear. Trimming pared 6 bases from V and 1 base from J, leaving 9 bases between. The CDR3 runs to 14 residues. The germline V gene encodes CDR1 SGHTA and CDR2 FQGTGA. In DNA, the CDR3 is TGTGCCAGCAGGCCGGCAGGGAACACCGGGGAGCTGTTTTTT. Encoded protein: CASRPAGNTGELFF.

CDR3 protein: CASSRGGDFSGNTIYF. The CDR3 nucleotides read TGTGCCAGCTCGCGTGGTGGAGACTTCTCTGGAAACACCATATATTTT. The chain employs TRBV18 and TRBJ1-3; D is ambiguous. CDR1 is KGHSH, CDR2 LQKENI, per germline. CDR3 length: 16 residues. The V end lost 6 bases, the J end lost 0 bases, and 15 bases lay between the germline ends.

This clonotype occurred a few times. The rearrangement uses TRBV29-1 and TRBJ2-3; TRBD2 matches 9 bases. With V trimmed by 2 bases and J by 5 bases, 5 bases remained unmatched. The germline V gene encodes CDR1 SQVTM and CDR2 ANQGSEA. The CDR3 is 14 amino acids. This CDR3 reads CSVETGAGGDTQYF. The DNA of the CDR3 is TGCAGCGTTGAAACGGGAGCGGGGGGAGATACGCAGTATTTT.

This clonotype was seen ten or more times. The chain joins TRBV2 to TRBJ1-5, with D perhaps matching TRBD1 (5 bases). V gave up 4 bases and J gave up 9 bases, with 19 bases separating them. CDR1 and CDR2 from the germline V gene are SNHLY and FYNNEI. The CDR3 contains 15 residues. CDR3 sequence reads: CASSGGRDVRRPQHF. The CDR3 bases are TGTGCCAGCAGTGGAGGCAGGGACGTTCGACGGCCCCAGCATTTT.

This clonotype turned up a few times. This chain links TRBV2 with TRBJ2-1; 7 positions agree with TRBD2. Germline-derived CDR1 and CDR2 are SNHLY and FYNNEI. The CDR3 covers 15 residues. Trimming removed 1 base from V and 2 bases from J; junction bases left unmatched: 2. CDR3 DNA sequence: TGTGCCAGCAGTGAAGATAGCGGGCCCTACAATGAGCAGTTCTTC. Translating gives CASSEDSGPYNEQFF.

This clonotype was seen many times. J is TRBJ1-2 and V is TRBV5-6, with D possibly being TRBD1 (5 bases). V was cut by 0 bases and J by 8 bases, with 11 bases left in between. Germline V gene lookup returns CDR1 SGHDT and CDR2 YYEEEE. The CDR3 spans 13 residues. Here the CDR3 DNA reads TGTGCCAGCAGCTTGGGGAGGCGGGGCGGCTACACCTTC. This codes for CASSLGRRGGYTF. Using reference TRBV5-6 and TRBJ1-2 for the parts outside the CDR3, the full variable domain is DAGVTQSPTHLIKTRGQQVTLRCSPKSGHDTVSWYQQALGQGPQFIFQYYEEEERQRGNFPDRFSGHQFPNYSSELNVNALLLGDSALYLCASSLGRRGGYTFGSGTRLTVV.

This clonotype came up a few times. The gene calls are TRBV6-1 and TRBJ2-5; 10 nucleotides match TRBD1. The CDR3 is made up of 14 amino acids. The V gene end was trimmed by 8 bases and the J gene end by 4 bases; junction bases not matched to a gene: 7. Germline CDR1 reads MNHNS; CDR2 reads SASEGT. This CDR3 reads CASSRDRGIETQYF. The CDR3 region has the DNA TGTGCCAGCTCCCGGGACAGGGGTATAGAGACCCAGTACTTC.

There are many counts of this clonotype. CDR3 bases: TGTGCCAGCAGTTTGGGGGCGGCGGCAGCTAATGAAAAACTGTTTTTT. Protein product: CASSLGAAAANEKLFF. The V and J genes are TRBV12-3 or TRBV12-4 and TRBJ1-4; D is possibly TRBD1 (6 bases). Trimming shortened V by 3 bases and J by 3 bases, and 14 bases separated the two germline ends. The CDR3 totals 16 residues.

This clonotype was counted only a few times. The genes are TRBV12-3 or TRBV12-4 and TRBJ1-1; no definite D call. This CDR3 has 15 amino acids. The V and J ends lost 0 bases and 1 base respectively, with 9 bases between them. This CDR3 reads CASSLALPGNTEAFF. The CDR3 DNA reads as TGTGCCAGCAGTTTAGCGCTCCCAGGGAACACTGAAGCTTTCTTT.